The present TCR beta chain was sequenced within a study of blood T cell repertoires in COVID-19. Across the study: Researchers got acute and convalescent COVID-19 samples from the United States, Italy and Spain. From T cells, B-cell-depleted T cells, or PBMCs came the material, which was cDNA or gDNA.

Those who participated ranged in age from about 18 to 89 years and resided in 20 to 25 US areas. The CDR3 runs to 13 residues. Germline V gene data show CDR1 as ENHRY and CDR2 as SYGVKD. V gave up 7 bases and J gave up 7 bases, with 13 bases separating them. Only a few counts were recorded for this clone. How the authors handled the data: Reference gene primer amplification gave estimated nucleated cell counts. Clones were sequenced by immunoSEQ multiplex PCR, and TCRdb holds only the in-frame ones, with some missing. V and J calls plus clone size are reproduced from that table; the DNA served to infer D and trimming. The top ten clones hold 3.5% to 4.5% of a sample with fewer than 350,000 clones, approximately 86% of them seen once.

The chain combines TRBV10-3 with TRBJ2-2, with D unresolved. Material: PBMCs or T cells enriched from blood (not recorded which). The receptor was derived from a woman in her 40s with acute COVID-19. CDR3 in DNA: TGTGCCATCAATCCCCGGAGAAGCGGGGAGCTGTTTTTT. Translating it yields CAINPRRSGELFF.